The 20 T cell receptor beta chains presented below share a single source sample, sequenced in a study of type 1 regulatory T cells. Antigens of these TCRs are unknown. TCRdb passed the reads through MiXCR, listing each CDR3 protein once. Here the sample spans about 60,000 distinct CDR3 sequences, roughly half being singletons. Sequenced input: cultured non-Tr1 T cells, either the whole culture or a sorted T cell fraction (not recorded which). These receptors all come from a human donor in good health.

The CDR3 here is CASSLDRGGEKLFF. The CDR3 bases are TGTGCCAGCAGCCTCGACAGGGGAGGTGAAAAACTGTTTTTT. V usage is TRBV12-3 or TRBV12-4 and J usage is TRBJ1-4, with 8 bases lining up with TRBD1. There are 14 residues in the CDR3. V lost 6 bases to trimming and J lost 7 bases; unmatched junction nucleotides: 7.

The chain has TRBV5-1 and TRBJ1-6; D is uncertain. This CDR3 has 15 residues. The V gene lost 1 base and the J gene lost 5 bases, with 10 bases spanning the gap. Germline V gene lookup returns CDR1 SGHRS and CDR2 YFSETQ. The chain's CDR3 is CASSLSGVNNSPLHF. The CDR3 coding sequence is TGCGCCAGCAGCTTGTCCGGGGTCAATAATTCACCCCTCCACTTT.

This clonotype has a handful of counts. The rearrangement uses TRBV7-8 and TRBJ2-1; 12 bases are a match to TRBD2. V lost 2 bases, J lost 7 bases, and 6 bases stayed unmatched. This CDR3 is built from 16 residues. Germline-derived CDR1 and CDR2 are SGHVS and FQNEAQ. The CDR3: CASSLNLAGGLNEQFF. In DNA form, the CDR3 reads TGTGCCAGCAGCTTAAATCTAGCGGGGGGGCTTAATGAGCAGTTCTTC. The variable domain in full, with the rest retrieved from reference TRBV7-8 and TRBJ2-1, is GAGVSQSPRYKVAKRGQDVALRCDPISGHVSLFWYQQALGQGPEFLTYFQNEAQLDKSGLPSDRFFAERPEGSVSTLKIQRTQQEDSAVYLCASSLNLAGGLNEQFFGPGTRLTVL.

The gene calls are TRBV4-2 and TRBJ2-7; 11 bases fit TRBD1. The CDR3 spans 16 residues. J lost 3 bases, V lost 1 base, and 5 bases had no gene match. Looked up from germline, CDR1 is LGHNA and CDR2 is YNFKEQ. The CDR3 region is CASSQAAGTGGYEQYF. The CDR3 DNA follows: TGTGCCAGCAGCCAAGCCGCCGGGACAGGGGGCTACGAGCAGTACTTC.

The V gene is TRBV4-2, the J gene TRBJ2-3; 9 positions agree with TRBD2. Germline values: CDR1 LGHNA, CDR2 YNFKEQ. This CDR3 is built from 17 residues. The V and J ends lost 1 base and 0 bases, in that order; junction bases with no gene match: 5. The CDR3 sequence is CASSQAPAGGSTDTQYF. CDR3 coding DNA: TGTGCCAGCAGCCAAGCCCCAGCGGGGGGAAGCACAGATACGCAGTATTTT.

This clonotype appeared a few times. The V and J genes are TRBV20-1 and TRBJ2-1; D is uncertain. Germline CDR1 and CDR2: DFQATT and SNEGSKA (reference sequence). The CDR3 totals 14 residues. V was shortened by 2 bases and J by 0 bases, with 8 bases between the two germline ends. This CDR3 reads CSARRFDSYNEQFF. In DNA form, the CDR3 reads TGCAGTGCTAGAAGGTTCGACTCCTACAATGAGCAGTTCTTC.

The CDR3 DNA sequence: TGCGCCAGCAGCTTCGCGGGGACGCAAGAGACCCAGTACTTC. This sequence encodes CASSFAGTQETQYF. This chain connects TRBV5-1 to TRBJ2-5; tentatively, D is TRBD2 (6 bases). V was clipped by 2 bases and J by 2 bases, with 10 bases between them. CDR1 and CDR2 from the germline V gene are SGHRS and YFSETQ. CDR3 size: 14 residues.

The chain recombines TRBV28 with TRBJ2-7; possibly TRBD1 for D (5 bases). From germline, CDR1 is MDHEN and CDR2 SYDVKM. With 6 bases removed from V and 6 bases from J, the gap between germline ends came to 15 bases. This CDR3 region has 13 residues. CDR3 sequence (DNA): TGTGCCAGCAGCACCAGGGTTCCGGGCGAGCAGTACTTC. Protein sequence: CASSTRVPGEQYF.

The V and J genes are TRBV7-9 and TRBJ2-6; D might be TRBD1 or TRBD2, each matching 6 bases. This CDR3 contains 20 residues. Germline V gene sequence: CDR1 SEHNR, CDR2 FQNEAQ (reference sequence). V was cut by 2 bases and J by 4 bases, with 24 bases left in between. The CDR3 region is CASSLRDVRGEVRGANVLTF. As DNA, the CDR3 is TGTGCCAGCAGCTTAAGGGATGTGAGGGGGGAAGTGAGAGGGGCCAACGTCCTGACTTTC.

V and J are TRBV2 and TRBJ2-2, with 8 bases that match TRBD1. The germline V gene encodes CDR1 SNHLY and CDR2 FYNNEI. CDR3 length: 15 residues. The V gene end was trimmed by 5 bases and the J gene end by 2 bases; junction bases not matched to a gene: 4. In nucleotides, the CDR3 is TGTGCCAGCAGTAAGGACAGGGCTAACACCGGGGAGCTGTTTTTT. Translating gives CASSKDRANTGELFF.

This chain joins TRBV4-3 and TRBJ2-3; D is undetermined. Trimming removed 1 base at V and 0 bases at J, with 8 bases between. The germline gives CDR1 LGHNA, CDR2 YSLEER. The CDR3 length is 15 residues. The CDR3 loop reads CASSQVTDSTDTQYF. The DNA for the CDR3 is TGCGCCAGCAGCCAAGTTACGGATAGCACAGATACGCAGTATTTT.

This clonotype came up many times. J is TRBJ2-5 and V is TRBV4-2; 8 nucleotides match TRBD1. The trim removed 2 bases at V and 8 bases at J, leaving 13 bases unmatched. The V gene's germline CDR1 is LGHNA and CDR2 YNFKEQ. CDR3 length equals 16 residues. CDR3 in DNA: TGTGCCAGCAGCCAAAAGTCGCAGGGGGCAGTGGGAACCCAGTACTTC. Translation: CASSQKSQGAVGTQYF.

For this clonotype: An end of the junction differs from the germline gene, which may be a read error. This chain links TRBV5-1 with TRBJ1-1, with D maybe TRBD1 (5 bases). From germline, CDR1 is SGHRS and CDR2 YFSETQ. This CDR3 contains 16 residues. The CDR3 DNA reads TGCGCCAGCGGGAGAGGTGCGGGGAAGGCGGACACTGAAGCTTTTTTT. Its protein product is CASGRGAGKADTEAFF.

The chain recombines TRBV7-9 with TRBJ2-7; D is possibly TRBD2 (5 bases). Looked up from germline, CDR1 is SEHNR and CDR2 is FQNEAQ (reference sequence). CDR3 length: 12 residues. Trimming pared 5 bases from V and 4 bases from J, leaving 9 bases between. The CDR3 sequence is CASSITSYEQYF. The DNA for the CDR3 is TGTGCCAGCAGCATAACTAGTTACGAGCAGTACTTC. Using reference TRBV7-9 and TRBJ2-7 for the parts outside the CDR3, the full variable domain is DTGVSQNPRHKITKRGQNVTFRCDPISEHNRLYWYRQTLGQGPEFLTYFQNEAQLEKSRLLSDRFSAERPKGSFSTLEIQRTEQGDSAMYLCASSITSYEQYFGPGTRLTVT.

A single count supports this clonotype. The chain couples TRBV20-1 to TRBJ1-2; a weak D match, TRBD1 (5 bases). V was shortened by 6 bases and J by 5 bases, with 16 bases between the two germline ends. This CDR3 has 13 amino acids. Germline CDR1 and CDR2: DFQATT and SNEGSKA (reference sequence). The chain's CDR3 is CSAVVLWGYGYTF. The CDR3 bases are TGCAGTGCCGTCGTCCTTTGGGGGTATGGCTACACCTTC.

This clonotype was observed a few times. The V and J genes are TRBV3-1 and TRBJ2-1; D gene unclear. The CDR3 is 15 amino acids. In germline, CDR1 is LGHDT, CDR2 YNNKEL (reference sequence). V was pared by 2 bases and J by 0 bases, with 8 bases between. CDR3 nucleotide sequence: TGTGCCAGCAGCCAATTAGCCAGCTCCTACAATGAGCAGTTCTTC. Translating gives CASSQLASSYNEQFF.

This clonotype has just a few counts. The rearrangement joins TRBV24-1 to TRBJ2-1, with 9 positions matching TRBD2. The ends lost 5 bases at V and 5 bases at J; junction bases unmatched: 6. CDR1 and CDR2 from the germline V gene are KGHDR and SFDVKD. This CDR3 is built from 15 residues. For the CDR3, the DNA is TGTGCCACCAGTGTGCGGGGGGGCAAACACAATGAGCAGTTCTTC. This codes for CATSVRGGKHNEQFF.

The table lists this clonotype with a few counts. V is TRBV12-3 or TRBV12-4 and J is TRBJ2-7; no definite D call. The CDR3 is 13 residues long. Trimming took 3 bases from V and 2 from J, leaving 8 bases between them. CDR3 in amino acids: CASSFGRAYEQYF. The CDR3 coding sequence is TGTGCCAGCAGTTTTGGCAGAGCCTACGAGCAGTACTTC.

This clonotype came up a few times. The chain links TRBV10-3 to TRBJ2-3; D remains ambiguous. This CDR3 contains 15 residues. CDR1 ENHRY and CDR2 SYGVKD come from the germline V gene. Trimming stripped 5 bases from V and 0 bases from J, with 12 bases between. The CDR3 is CAISKDAASTDTQYF. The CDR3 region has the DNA TGTGCCATCAGTAAAGACGCGGCTAGCACAGATACGCAGTATTTT.

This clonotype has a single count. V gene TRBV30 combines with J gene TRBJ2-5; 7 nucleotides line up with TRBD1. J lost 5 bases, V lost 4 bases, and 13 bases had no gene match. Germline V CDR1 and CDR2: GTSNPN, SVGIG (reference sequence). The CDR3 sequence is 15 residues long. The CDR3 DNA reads TGTGCCTGGACTGGTACGACAGGGCGCCGGGAGACCCAGTACTTC. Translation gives CAWTGTTGRRETQYF.